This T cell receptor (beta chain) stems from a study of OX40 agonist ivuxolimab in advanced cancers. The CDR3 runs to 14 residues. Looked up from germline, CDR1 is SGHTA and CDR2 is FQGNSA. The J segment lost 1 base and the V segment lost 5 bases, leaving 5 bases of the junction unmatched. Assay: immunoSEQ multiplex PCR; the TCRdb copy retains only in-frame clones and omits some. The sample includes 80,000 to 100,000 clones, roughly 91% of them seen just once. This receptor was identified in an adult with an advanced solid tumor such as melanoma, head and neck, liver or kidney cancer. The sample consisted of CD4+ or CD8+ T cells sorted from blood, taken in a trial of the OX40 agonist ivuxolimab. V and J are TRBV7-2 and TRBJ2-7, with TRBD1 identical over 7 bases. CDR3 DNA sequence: TGTGCCAGCAGCCGGGACAGCTTATCCTACGAGCAGTACTTC. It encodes CASSRDSLSYEQYF.